This TCR beta chain was profiled in a study of OX40 agonist ivuxolimab in advanced cancers. Study details: Patients received ivuxolimab, an intravenous treatment, every 2 weeks at 0.01 to 10 mg/kg. The study, taken as a whole, reports: Doses of 0.1 to 3.0 mg/kg were accompanied by clonal expansion of CD4+ and CD8+ blood T cells by week 6. CD8+ T cells (on average) carried more expanded clones than CD4+ T cells.

The germline gives CDR1 GTSNPN, CDR2 SVGIG (reference sequence). The ends lost 4 bases at V and 3 bases at J; junction bases unmatched: 14. CDR3 length: 16 amino acids. Clones were read by immunoSEQ multiplex PCR, and TCRdb kept only the in-frame ones, dropping some. The table shows about 61,000 clones, with around 90% occurring only once. With respect to this clone: What it binds is unknown.

Sequenced here: CD4+ or CD8+ T cells sorted from blood, sampled in a trial of the OX40 agonist ivuxolimab. The chain links TRBV30 to TRBJ1-2; 7 nucleotides align to TRBD1. The sequence derives from an adult with an advanced solid tumor such as melanoma, head and neck, liver or kidney cancer. The CDR3 spells CAWTGNRGDLDYGYTF. CDR3 coding DNA: TGTGCCTGGACAGGAAACAGGGGCGATCTCGACTATGGCTACACCTTC.